This T cell receptor beta chain was profiled in a study of blood T cell repertoires in COVID-19. Looking at the study overall: Sites across the United States, Italy and Spain contributed samples from acute and convalescent COVID-19.

V was shortened by 10 bases and J by 2 bases, with 9 bases between the two germline ends. The CDR3 is 12 amino acids. CDR1 is LNHDA, CDR2 SQIVND, per germline (reference sequence). The sample holds a few counts of this clone. Clones were sequenced by immunoSEQ multiplex PCR, and TCRdb holds only the in-frame ones, with some missing. The sample holds about 60,000 clones, approximately 88% seen once. The chain combines TRBV19 with TRBJ1-3; D call uncertain. Material: peripheral blood. The TCR comes from a human donor in a cohort sampled during active COVID-19. CDR3 in DNA: TGTGCCACCCGAGAGACTGGAAACACCATATATTTT. This gives the protein CATRETGNTIYF.